Listed below are T cell receptor beta chains from one sample, sequenced in a study of shared clonotypes between healthy human individuals. Assay: immunoSEQ multiplex PCR; the TCRdb copy retains only in-frame clones and omits some. This repertoire shows a few hundred thousand clones, approximately 79% found once; its top ten account for roughly 12%. Material for sequencing was PBMCs. The receptors come from a woman aged 40-49 years in good health. Some clones in this sample may be carry-over from other donors' samples. Each CDR3 is given with its conserved first and last residue. Fields, in order: J gene, D gene, V gene, clone size, CDR3 DNA, CDR3 protein. A D gene is named only where the DNA matches it firmly. Clone size is shown for a subset of rows, as once, few, many or a class of expanded clone.

>TRBJ1-5|-|TRBV30|few
TGTGCCTGGAGTGGCGACAGAAATCAGCCCCAGCATTTT
CAWSGDRNQPQHF
>TRBJ1-2|-|TRBV7-2|-
TGTGCCAGCAGCTCCCGGGCCTCCGATGGCGGCTACACCTTC
CASSSRASDGGYTF
>TRBJ1-2|-|TRBV15|once
TGTGCCACCAGCAGAGATCGAGTGAGTGGCTACACCTTC
CATSRDRVSGYTF
>TRBJ2-7|-|TRBV5-1|-
TGCGCCAGCACTAGCGTTCAGAGCGACGAGCAGTACTTC
CASTSVQSDEQYF
>TRBJ1-4|-|TRBV7-9|-
TGTGCCAGCAGCCCTGGGCGGGGCGGGCTAAATGAAAAACTGTTTTTT
CASSPGRGGLNEKLFF
>TRBJ1-5|-|TRBV23-1|-
TGCGCCAGCAGTCAAAGGCAACCAGGGTATCGCGGCAATCAGCCCCAGCATTTT
CASSQRQPGYRGNQPQHF
>TRBJ1-5|-|TRBV25-1|once
TGTGCCAGCAGTGAAATACAGATAAATCAGCCCCAGCATTTT
CASSEIQINQPQHF
>TRBJ1-2|TRBD1|TRBV2|-
TGTGCCAGCAGTTTCCAGGGACAGCGCCCTTTAGGCTACACCTTC
CASSFQGQRPLGYTF
>TRBJ2-2|-|TRBV11-2|-
TGTGCCAGCAGCTTAGATGGGGGAGGCGCGAACACCGGGGAGCTGTTTTTT
CASSLDGGGANTGELFF
>TRBJ2-5|-|TRBV14|many
TGTGCCAGCAGCCAAGATAACGCCAACCGGGAGACCCAGTACTTC
CASSQDNANRETQYF
>TRBJ2-1|TRBD2|TRBV6-1|-
TGTGCCAGCAGCGCGGGACTAGTCAATGAGCAGTTCTTC
CASSAGLVNEQFF
>TRBJ2-7|-|TRBV6-5|-
TGTGCCACCTCGAGACAGTCAAGCTCCTACGAGCAGTACTTC
CATSRQSSSYEQYF
>TRBJ1-1|-|TRBV25-1|-
TGTGCCAGCAGTGAATATCGGGCAGAGAGTGAAGCTTTCTTT
CASSEYRAESEAFF
>TRBJ2-7|TRBD1|TRBV7-2|-
TGTGCCAGCAGCCAAGGACAGGGGACCTACGAGCAGTACTTC
CASSQGQGTYEQYF
>TRBJ1-1|TRBD1|TRBV15|-
TGTGCCACCAGCAGAGCCGGGACAGGGTTCTTTTCTCGGGACACTGAAGCTTTCTTT
CATSRAGTGFFSRDTEAFF
>TRBJ2-5|TRBD2|TRBV18|-
TGTGCCAGCTCACTCCGCTCGACTAGCGGGAGAGGAGAGACCCAGTACTTC
CASSLRSTSGRGETQYF
>TRBJ2-2|-|TRBV25-1|-
TGTGCCAGCAGGGGGCGTGTCGGACGAAACACCGGGGAGCTGTTTTTT
CASRGRVGRNTGELFF
>TRBJ2-7|TRBD1|TRBV28|-
TGTGCCAGCTCTGACAGGGAGAGCGAGCAGTACTTC
CASSDRESEQYF
>TRBJ2-7|-|TRBV19|-
TGTGCCAGTAGCGACTCCGGACCGCTCGGTTCCTACGAGCAGTACTTC
CASSDSGPLGSYEQYF
>TRBJ2-2|TRBD1|TRBV19|few
TGTGCCAGTACTGGGACAGGGGGTGCCGGGGAGCTGTTTTTT
CASTGTGGAGELFF
>TRBJ2-6|-|TRBV5-1|-
TGCGCCAGCAGCGCAAACTCTGGGGCCAACGTCCTGACTTTC
CASSANSGANVLTF
>TRBJ1-1|-|TRBV2|-
TGTGCCAGCAAATTAAATAGGGCGCCTGAAGCTTTCTTT
CASKLNRAPEAFF
>TRBJ2-7|TRBD1|TRBV9|many
TGTGCCAGCAGCACCCGGGACAGGGTCTCCTACGAGCAGTACTTC
CASSTRDRVSYEQYF
>TRBJ2-7|-|TRBV28|-
TGTGCCAGCAGTTACCTACCCGCGAACAGCTTGACCTACGAGCAGTACTTC
CASSYLPANSLTYEQYF
>TRBJ1-1|TRBD1|TRBV18|-
TGTGCCAGCTCATCGATGACAGGGGTGAACACTGAAGCTTTCTTT
CASSSMTGVNTEAFF
>TRBJ2-3|TRBD2|TRBV5-1|-
TGCGCCAGCAGACGGACTAGCGGGGTTGGAGATACGCAGTATTTT
CASRRTSGVGDTQYF